This section outlines one T cell receptor (beta chain) sequence together with its context. Recovery among Cohort 3 donors was established by two negative PCRs, clearance, or symptom resolution. Data came from immunoSEQ multiplex PCR; TCRdb stores just in-frame clones and leaves some out. This repertoire shows nearly 400,000 clones, about 90% found once; its top ten account for 1.5% to 2%. The data originate from a study of blood T cell repertoires in COVID-19. The CDR3 runs to 13 residues. Unmatched junction bases numbered 8, after V lost 6 bases and J lost 8 bases. The V gene's germline CDR1 is MNHEY and CDR2 SVGEGT.

The chain has TRBV6-2 or TRBV6-3 and TRBJ1-2, with 8 nucleotides matching TRBD1. This TCR was sampled from a woman in her 30s who had recovered from COVID-19. The sample was PBMCs or T cells enriched from blood (not recorded which). The CDR3 DNA reads as TGTGCCAGCAGCCGCGACAGGGGTCGGGGCTACACCTTC. Encoded protein: CASSRDRGRGYTF.